This T cell receptor beta chain was identified in a study of cytomegalovirus exposure and HLA in healthy donors. PCR amplification relied on 60 Vbeta primers (plus 13 Jbeta primers). Sequencing was performed with immunoSEQ multiplex PCR; in TCRdb, only in-frame clones are kept and a portion is missing. The sample carries some 87,000 clones, under 85% recorded once. This clone was detected only once. This CDR3 is 13 amino acids long. Germline values: CDR1 SGHNT, CDR2 YYREEE (reference sequence). The V end was cut by 0 bases, the J end by 5 bases, with 6 bases between. This TCR was sampled from a man between 25 and 39 years old in good health and CMV-seronegative. The V call is TRBV5-4, the J call TRBJ2-1; maybe TRBD1 (5 bases). The sequencing sample was made of PBMCs. The chain's CDR3 is CASSLVQDNEQFF. Written as DNA, the CDR3 is TGTGCCAGCAGCTTGGTACAGGACAATGAGCAGTTCTTC.